This T cell receptor (beta chain) was found in a study of blood T cell repertoires in COVID-19. Across the whole study: The United States, Italy and Spain supplied acute and convalescent COVID-19 samples.

Authors' analysis steps: By means of reference gene primer amplification, nucleated cell counts were estimated. Sequencing used immunoSEQ multiplex PCR; TCRdb keeps in-frame clones, though not all of them. V, J and clone size are those of that table, while D and trimming were read from the DNA. Of 70,000 to 90,000 clones in the sample, approximately 87% were seen once. The V end was cut by 4 bases, the J end by 4 bases, with 16 bases between. This CDR3 has 15 residues. Germline CDR1 MNHEY, CDR2 SVGAGI. The chain couples TRBV6-5 to TRBJ1-1; tentatively, D is TRBD1 (5 bases). This clonotype was obtained from a human donor in a cohort sampled during active COVID-19. Sequenced material: peripheral blood. CDR3 sequence: CASSSSGRVGTEAFF. CDR3 DNA: TGTGCCAGCAGTTCCTCCGGCAGGGTTGGCACTGAAGCTTTCTTT.